Reported below is one T cell receptor (beta chain). Its antigen is unknown. This sample stems from a study of cytomegalovirus exposure and HLA in healthy donors. The PCR made use of 60 Vbeta and 13 Jbeta primers. Libraries were prepared by immunoSEQ multiplex PCR; TCRdb keeps only in-frame clonotypes and omits some of them. Here the sample spans around 190,000 clones, around 78% being singletons. Overall study findings and caveats: Later on, a genetic analysis was performed. It linked a missense variant in DCLRE1C with V- and J-gene trimming of TCR beta. Presence/absence comparisons presumed near-even sequencing depth among donors.

Losses at the gene ends were 0 bases for V and 2 bases for J; bases not matched to a gene: 7. This CDR3 spans 16 amino acids. Germline lookup yields CDR1 LGHNA and CDR2 YNFKEQ. The chain uses TRBV4-2 and TRBJ2-7, with 7 nucleotides matching TRBD2. Sequenced: PBMCs. This TCR derives from a man aged 25 to 40 in good health and CMV-seronegative. CDR3 DNA: TGTGCCAGCAGCCAAGAAGCTGCGGGAGCGCCCTACGAGCAGTACTTC. Protein product: CASSQEAAGAPYEQYF.